This is a list of T cell receptor beta chains from one sample in a study of T cell clones after liver transplantation. The table came from immunoSEQ multiplex PCR; TCRdb's copy has only in-frame clones and leaves some out. The table lists tens of thousands of clones, over 60% of them singletons. The input for sequencing was CD4+ T cells from blood, taken at the 22-month timepoint. Receptor source: a human patient who received a liver transplant. Some T cells may be the graft donor's. Each CDR3 is given with its conserved first and last residue. Each record gives: J gene, D gene, CDR3 length, V gene, clone size, CDR3 DNA, CDR3 protein. D genes are given only for firm matches. Some rows mark clone size as missing; the rest say once, few, many or name a class of expanded clone.

j_call: TRBJ1-5; d_call: NA; cdr3_length: 13; v_call: TRBV19; clone_size: NA; cdr3_nt: TGTGCCAGCCGGACATTTAGCAATCAGCCCCAGCATTTT; cdr3_aa: CASRTFSNQPQHF
j_call: TRBJ1-4; d_call: NA; cdr3_length: 14; v_call: TRBV29-1; clone_size: once; cdr3_nt: TGCAGCGTTGCAGGGGACCCTACTAATGAAAAACTGTTTTTT; cdr3_aa: CSVAGDPTNEKLFF
j_call: TRBJ2-1; d_call: TRBD2; cdr3_length: 14; v_call: TRBV30; clone_size: NA; cdr3_nt: TGTGCCTGGAGTGTACTGACTAGCGGGGGGGAGCAGTTCTTC; cdr3_aa: CAWSVLTSGGEQFF
j_call: TRBJ2-7; d_call: NA; cdr3_length: 14; v_call: TRBV6-5; clone_size: once; cdr3_nt: TGTGCCAGCAGTTATGTCTCAGGCCGTGGGGAGCAGTACTTC; cdr3_aa: CASSYVSGRGEQYF
j_call: TRBJ2-7; d_call: TRBD2; cdr3_length: 14; v_call: TRBV27; clone_size: few; cdr3_nt: TGTGCCAGCAGTTTCCGGGAGGGTGGTTACGAGCAGTACTTC; cdr3_aa: CASSFREGGYEQYF
j_call: TRBJ1-4; d_call: NA; cdr3_length: 13; v_call: TRBV18; clone_size: few; cdr3_nt: TGTGCCAGCTCCGGGCTCGAGGGTGAAAAACTGTTTTTT; cdr3_aa: CASSGLEGEKLFF
j_call: TRBJ1-4; d_call: NA; cdr3_length: 15; v_call: TRBV11-2; clone_size: once; cdr3_nt: TGTGCCAGCAGCTGGGGTGCAGGGGATGGGGAAAAACTGTTTTTT; cdr3_aa: CASSWGAGDGEKLFF
j_call: TRBJ2-7; d_call: TRBD2; cdr3_length: 16; v_call: TRBV30; clone_size: NA; cdr3_nt: TGTGCCTGGAGTGAGACGGAGCGGGGAGGTGAAGTCGAGCAGTACTTC; cdr3_aa: CAWSETERGGEVEQYF
j_call: TRBJ1-5; d_call: NA; cdr3_length: 15; v_call: TRBV5-6; clone_size: NA; cdr3_nt: TGTGCCAGCAGTTACAGGGATCGGGGCAATCAGCCCCAGCATTTT; cdr3_aa: CASSYRDRGNQPQHF
j_call: TRBJ2-4; d_call: TRBD1; cdr3_length: 14; v_call: TRBV28; clone_size: NA; cdr3_nt: TGTGCCAGCAGTCGTAGACAGGGCCTGAACATTCAGTACTTC; cdr3_aa: CASSRRQGLNIQYF
j_call: TRBJ2-2; d_call: TRBD2; cdr3_length: 15; v_call: TRBV9; clone_size: once; cdr3_nt: TGTGCCAGCAGCGTAGCTAGCGGGGGGGCCGGGGAGCTGTTTTTT; cdr3_aa: CASSVASGGAGELFF
j_call: TRBJ1-5; d_call: NA; cdr3_length: 14; v_call: TRBV10-2; clone_size: NA; cdr3_nt: TGCGCCAGCAGTGAGACAGGGTCAGGACAGCCCCAGCATTTT; cdr3_aa: CASSETGSGQPQHF
j_call: TRBJ2-7; d_call: NA; cdr3_length: 15; v_call: TRBV19; clone_size: NA; cdr3_nt: TGTGCCAGTAGTAACGTGGCAGGGGACTCCTACGAGCAGTACTTC; cdr3_aa: CASSNVAGDSYEQYF
j_call: TRBJ2-1; d_call: NA; cdr3_length: 20; v_call: TRBV11-2; clone_size: NA; cdr3_nt: TGTGCCAGCAGCTTAGATAAGGGACATACATCTTGGAGCTCCTACAATGAGCAGTTCTTC; cdr3_aa: CASSLDKGHTSWSSYNEQFF
j_call: TRBJ2-1; d_call: TRBD1; cdr3_length: 15; v_call: TRBV11-2; clone_size: NA; cdr3_nt: TGTGCCAGCAGCTGGGGGACAGGGCCCTACAATGAGCAGTTCTTC; cdr3_aa: CASSWGTGPYNEQFF
j_call: TRBJ1-4; d_call: TRBD1; cdr3_length: 15; v_call: TRBV6-5; clone_size: few; cdr3_nt: TGTGCCAGCAGCCGGTACAGGGGAGGGGATGAAAAACTGTTTTTT; cdr3_aa: CASSRYRGGDEKLFF
j_call: TRBJ2-1; d_call: NA; cdr3_length: 16; v_call: TRBV28; clone_size: NA; cdr3_nt: TGTGCCAGCAGTTTATGGGGGGCAGGGTCCTACAATGAGCAGTTCTTC; cdr3_aa: CASSLWGAGSYNEQFF
j_call: TRBJ2-1; d_call: TRBD2; cdr3_length: 15; v_call: TRBV7-9; clone_size: NA; cdr3_nt: TGTGCCAGCAGCTCAGTAGCGGGGGGACACAATGAGCAGTTCTTC; cdr3_aa: CASSSVAGGHNEQFF
j_call: TRBJ2-7; d_call: TRBD2; cdr3_length: 15; v_call: TRBV6-1; clone_size: NA; cdr3_nt: TGTGCCAGCAGCACCGGGACTAGTCTATCCTACGAGCAGTACTTC; cdr3_aa: CASSTGTSLSYEQYF
j_call: TRBJ2-7; d_call: NA; cdr3_length: 14; v_call: TRBV7-8; clone_size: NA; cdr3_nt: TGTGCCAGCAGCTCATTGGGGCAGGGCTACGAGCAGTACTTC; cdr3_aa: CASSSLGQGYEQYF
j_call: TRBJ2-1; d_call: NA; cdr3_length: 15; v_call: TRBV10-2; clone_size: few; cdr3_nt: TGCGCCAGCAAGATAGACAGTTTCTCCTACAATGAGCAGTTCTTC; cdr3_aa: CASKIDSFSYNEQFF
j_call: TRBJ2-7; d_call: NA; cdr3_length: 15; v_call: TRBV4-2; clone_size: NA; cdr3_nt: TGTGCCAGCAGCCAATCATCCGGGACCTCCTACGAGCAGTACTTC; cdr3_aa: CASSQSSGTSYEQYF
j_call: TRBJ2-1; d_call: NA; cdr3_length: 14; v_call: TRBV5-1; clone_size: NA; cdr3_nt: TGCGCCAGCAGCTTGGGGGGTTCCTACAATGAGCAGTTCTTC; cdr3_aa: CASSLGGSYNEQFF
j_call: TRBJ2-3; d_call: NA; cdr3_length: 13; v_call: TRBV2; clone_size: NA; cdr3_nt: TGTGCCAGCAGTGAATGGTACACAGATACGCAGTATTTT; cdr3_aa: CASSEWYTDTQYF
j_call: TRBJ1-2; d_call: NA; cdr3_length: 13; v_call: TRBV11-2; clone_size: NA; cdr3_nt: TGTGCCAGCAGCTTGCGGGATAACTATGGCTACACCTTC; cdr3_aa: CASSLRDNYGYTF
j_call: TRBJ2-2; d_call: NA; cdr3_length: 13; v_call: TRBV30; clone_size: NA; cdr3_nt: TGTGCCTGGAGTGTCTATGCCACCGGGGAGCTGTTTTTT; cdr3_aa: CAWSVYATGELFF
j_call: TRBJ2-3; d_call: TRBD2; cdr3_length: 15; v_call: TRBV4-2; clone_size: NA; cdr3_nt: TGTGCCAGCAGCCAAGGCGCGGGGGACACAGATACGCAGTATTTT; cdr3_aa: CASSQGAGDTDTQYF
j_call: TRBJ2-3; d_call: NA; cdr3_length: 16; v_call: TRBV5-1; clone_size: NA; cdr3_nt: TGCGCCAGCAGCTTCTCGACCGGGGGTTTCACAGATACGCAGTATTTT; cdr3_aa: CASSFSTGGFTDTQYF
j_call: TRBJ2-2; d_call: TRBD2; cdr3_length: 17; v_call: TRBV5-1; clone_size: few; cdr3_nt: TGCGCCAGCAGCTTAAATTCCGGGACTAGTAACACCGGGGAGCTGTTTTTT; cdr3_aa: CASSLNSGTSNTGELFF
j_call: TRBJ2-2; d_call: TRBD2; cdr3_length: 16; v_call: TRBV5-5; clone_size: NA; cdr3_nt: TGTGCCAGCAGCTCCAGCGGGGCCAAAAGGACCGGGGAGCTGTTTTTT; cdr3_aa: CASSSSGAKRTGELFF
j_call: TRBJ1-1; d_call: TRBD1; cdr3_length: 14; v_call: TRBV6-6; clone_size: medium-sized; cdr3_nt: TGTGCCAGCAGTTACCTAAGACAGGGATCGGATGCTTTCTTT; cdr3_aa: CASSYLRQGSDAFF
j_call: TRBJ1-5; d_call: NA; cdr3_length: 14; v_call: TRBV10-2; clone_size: NA; cdr3_nt: TGCGCCAGCAGTGAGGGGGGAGGCAATCAGCCCCAGCATTTT; cdr3_aa: CASSEGGGNQPQHF
j_call: TRBJ2-5; d_call: TRBD2; cdr3_length: 16; v_call: TRBV16; clone_size: NA; cdr3_nt: TGTGCCAGCAGCCAATGGGGGGGACCGTACCAAGAGACCCAGTACTTC; cdr3_aa: CASSQWGGPYQETQYF
j_call: TRBJ2-5; d_call: TRBD2; cdr3_length: 15; v_call: TRBV5-6; clone_size: NA; cdr3_nt: TGTGCCAGCAGCTTGGAACTCGGGGGGGAGGAGACCCAGTACTTC; cdr3_aa: CASSLELGGEETQYF
j_call: TRBJ2-5; d_call: NA; cdr3_length: 14; v_call: TRBV29-1; clone_size: NA; cdr3_nt: TGCAGCGTTGAGCTACAGTTTATTCAAGAGACCCAGTACTTC; cdr3_aa: CSVELQFIQETQYF
j_call: TRBJ1-1; d_call: TRBD1; cdr3_length: 14; v_call: TRBV18; clone_size: NA; cdr3_nt: TGTGCCAGCTCACCTAATGACAGGGACACTGAAGCTTTCTTT; cdr3_aa: CASSPNDRDTEAFF
j_call: TRBJ2-6; d_call: NA; cdr3_length: 15; v_call: TRBV4-2; clone_size: NA; cdr3_nt: TGTGCCAGCAGCCAAGTCCTCGCTGGGGCCAACGTCCTGACTTTC; cdr3_aa: CASSQVLAGANVLTF
j_call: TRBJ2-5; d_call: TRBD2; cdr3_length: 13; v_call: TRBV10-2; clone_size: NA; cdr3_nt: TGCGCCAGCGAGGCGGGGAGGGAAGAGACCCAGTACTTC; cdr3_aa: CASEAGREETQYF
j_call: TRBJ2-3; d_call: TRBD2; cdr3_length: 17; v_call: TRBV7-2; clone_size: NA; cdr3_nt: TGTGCCAGCAGCTCGGGACTAGCGGGGGGGCTCGCAGATACGCAGTATTTT; cdr3_aa: CASSSGLAGGLADTQYF
j_call: TRBJ2-2; d_call: NA; cdr3_length: 14; v_call: TRBV5-1; clone_size: NA; cdr3_nt: TGCGCCAGCAGCCCTGGACAGTCCACCGGGGAGCTGTTTTTT; cdr3_aa: CASSPGQSTGELFF
j_call: TRBJ1-5; d_call: NA; cdr3_length: 13; v_call: TRBV6-1; clone_size: NA; cdr3_nt: TGTGCCAGCAGTGAAATGGATGGTCAGCCCCAGCATTTT; cdr3_aa: CASSEMDGQPQHF
j_call: TRBJ1-6; d_call: NA; cdr3_length: 21; v_call: TRBV14; clone_size: NA; cdr3_nt: TGTGCCAGCAGCGAGATCTGGGCGGGAGGGAGAGGAAATCCCTATAATTCACCCCTCCACTTT; cdr3_aa: CASSEIWAGGRGNPYNSPLHF
j_call: TRBJ2-5; d_call: TRBD1; cdr3_length: 17; v_call: TRBV29-1; clone_size: NA; cdr3_nt: TGCAGCGTTGAAGATCCCGGGACAGGGGGTTGGAAAGAGACCCAGTACTTC; cdr3_aa: CSVEDPGTGGWKETQYF
j_call: TRBJ1-4; d_call: TRBD1; cdr3_length: 17; v_call: TRBV6-1; clone_size: few; cdr3_nt: TGTGCCAGCAGTGGACAGGGGAGTGGGGCAACTAATGAAAAACTGTTTTTT; cdr3_aa: CASSGQGSGATNEKLFF
j_call: TRBJ2-1; d_call: TRBD2; cdr3_length: 16; v_call: TRBV4-1; clone_size: NA; cdr3_nt: TGCGCCAGCAGCCAAGGGACTAGCGGGGCGTACAATGAGCAGTTCTTC; cdr3_aa: CASSQGTSGAYNEQFF
j_call: TRBJ2-3; d_call: NA; cdr3_length: 17; v_call: TRBV7-2; clone_size: NA; cdr3_nt: TGTGCCAGCAGCTTAGCTCGAGGGGGAGGTAGCACAGATACGCAGTATTTT; cdr3_aa: CASSLARGGGSTDTQYF
j_call: TRBJ1-5; d_call: TRBD1; cdr3_length: 19; v_call: TRBV11-2; clone_size: many; cdr3_nt: TGTGCCAGCAGCTTAGGTCGGGCAGGGGGAGGGAGGCAAACTCAGCCCCAGCATTTT; cdr3_aa: CASSLGRAGGGRQTQPQHF
j_call: TRBJ1-2; d_call: TRBD1; cdr3_length: 14; v_call: TRBV7-8; clone_size: NA; cdr3_nt: TGTGCCAGCAGCTTCGGACAGGGGGCGAGGGGCTACACCTTC; cdr3_aa: CASSFGQGARGYTF
j_call: TRBJ2-5; d_call: NA; cdr3_length: 15; v_call: TRBV5-5; clone_size: NA; cdr3_nt: TGTGCCAGCAGCTTGGGGTTCAGCCACCAAGAGACCCAGTACTTC; cdr3_aa: CASSLGFSHQETQYF
j_call: TRBJ1-1; d_call: TRBD1; cdr3_length: 14; v_call: TRBV27; clone_size: NA; cdr3_nt: TGTGCCAGCAGTCCCTCGACAGGGGCGGGTGAAGCTTTCTTT; cdr3_aa: CASSPSTGAGEAFF
j_call: TRBJ1-2; d_call: NA; cdr3_length: 17; v_call: TRBV7-9; clone_size: NA; cdr3_nt: TGTGCCAGCAGCTTTGTTCCAACGTATTTGGAAAGCTATGGCTACACCTTC; cdr3_aa: CASSFVPTYLESYGYTF
j_call: TRBJ2-3; d_call: TRBD2; cdr3_length: 18; v_call: TRBV6-1; clone_size: NA; cdr3_nt: TGTGCCAGCAGTGAAAGACGAGGACTAGCGGGGAGCAGGGATACGCAGTATTTT; cdr3_aa: CASSERRGLAGSRDTQYF
j_call: TRBJ1-2; d_call: NA; cdr3_length: 12; v_call: TRBV30; clone_size: NA; cdr3_nt: TGTGCCTGGAGTGTAGTCAGGGACGGCTACACCTTC; cdr3_aa: CAWSVVRDGYTF
j_call: TRBJ1-5; d_call: NA; cdr3_length: 14; v_call: TRBV28; clone_size: NA; cdr3_nt: TGTGCCAGCAGTTTATTGGATAGCAATCAGCCCCAGCATTTT; cdr3_aa: CASSLLDSNQPQHF